This T cell receptor (beta chain) was observed in a study of tumour-infiltrating T cells in Burkitt lymphoma. Using immunoSEQ multiplex PCR, the repertoire was profiled, and TCRdb retains in-frame clones only, with some absent. The sample has approximately 46,000 clones; roughly 30% are singletons. The receptor was isolated from a human donor with Burkitt lymphoma. The sample taken for sequencing was tumor tissue.

Written as DNA, the CDR3 is TGTGCCAGCAGCCCTTGGGACGGTGAAAAACTGTTTTTT. It translates to CASSPWDGEKLFF. The chain links TRBV7-9 to TRBJ1-4, with a weak D call TRBD1 (5 bases). In germline, CDR1 is SEHNR, CDR2 FQNEAQ (reference sequence). This CDR3 is built from 13 residues. The V end was cut by 5 bases, the J end by 7 bases, with 11 bases between.